The 19 T cell receptor beta chains reported below all come from one sample, sequenced in a study of cytomegalovirus exposure and HLA in healthy donors. It was with 60 Vbeta and 13 Jbeta primers that the PCR ran. Sequenced by immunoSEQ multiplex PCR; TCRdb stores in-frame clones only, minus some. This table holds around 180,000 clones, roughly 80% found once. Sequenced sample: PBMCs. These receptors all stem from a woman aged 30 to 39 in good health and CMV-seropositive.

CDR3 amino acids: CASSFSPPGLLTDTQYF. The DNA for the CDR3 is TGCGCCAGCAGCTTCTCTCCCCCGGGACTCCTCACAGATACGCAGTATTTT. The chain joins TRBV5-1 to TRBJ2-3; a weak D match, TRBD2 (6 bases). The ends were cut back, 2 bases at V and 2 bases at J, with 18 bases in the middle. Germline CDR1 SGHRS, CDR2 YFSETQ. CDR3 length: 17 residues.

J is TRBJ1-5 and V is TRBV5-8, with D hard to call. Trimming took off 2 bases at V and 6 bases at J, with 15 bases between the two ends. Germline V gene data show CDR1 as SGHTS and CDR2 as YDEGEE. CDR3 size: 15 residues. CDR3 residues: CASSLGLRGAQPQHF. The CDR3, as DNA: TGTGCCAGCAGCTTAGGACTCCGAGGCGCTCAGCCCCAGCATTTT.

The chain couples TRBV4-2 to TRBJ1-2; D remains ambiguous. This CDR3 spans 14 amino acids. CDR1 and CDR2 (germline): LGHNA, YNFKEQ. The germline V and J ends were trimmed by 0 bases and 4 bases, with 9 bases remaining between them. CDR3 nucleotide sequence: TGTGCCAGCAGCCAAGATCGGGGAACCTATGGCTACACCTTC. It translates to CASSQDRGTYGYTF.

The genes are TRBV2 and TRBJ2-2, with TRBD2 matching 11 bases. Germline CDR1 and CDR2: SNHLY and FYNNEI. V shed 8 bases and J 4 bases; nucleotides not matched to a gene: 12. The CDR3 sequence is 17 residues long. CDR3 sequence reads: CASRYSGGASLTGELFF. The CDR3 nucleotides are TGTGCCAGCCGGTATAGCGGGGGGGCCTCTCTCACCGGGGAGCTGTTTTTT.

CDR3 bases: TGTGCCAGCAGCCGAGGGGACAGAAACACCATATATTTT. Translating gives CASSRGDRNTIYF. J is TRBJ1-3 and V is TRBV11-2, with a possible D match to TRBD1 (6 bases). The CDR3 covers 13 residues. The germline V gene encodes CDR1 SGHAT and CDR2 FQNNGV. V lost 5 bases to trimming and J lost 5 bases, with 10 bases between them.

V gene TRBV7-9 combines with J gene TRBJ2-5, with D possibly matching TRBD2 (6 bases). Trimming left V 5 bases short and J 5 bases short, with 21 bases between. Germline values: CDR1 SEHNR, CDR2 FQNEAQ (reference sequence). CDR3 size: 16 residues. The CDR3 protein is CASSQSSGRFRETQYF. The CDR3 DNA reads as TGTGCCAGCAGCCAGAGTAGCGGACGTTTTCGGGAGACCCAGTACTTC.

This clone showed up just once. The chain recombines TRBV9 with TRBJ2-3; 11 nucleotides line up with TRBD1. Trimming at V came to 3 bases and at J to 3 bases, leaving 12 bases not matched to a gene. The CDR3 contains 18 residues. Germline-derived CDR1 and CDR2 are SGDLS and YYNGEE. This chain's CDR3 is CASSALGGTGGYTDTQYF. CDR3 bases: TGTGCCAGCAGCGCCCTGGGGGGGACAGGGGGATATACAGATACGCAGTATTTT.

The chain carries TRBV5-1 and TRBJ1-1; D possibly corresponds to TRBD1 (5 bases). Germline V gene sequence: CDR1 SGHRS, CDR2 YFSETQ. Deletions cut 0 bases from V and 7 bases from J, with 10 bases between. This CDR3 has 13 amino acids. In DNA, the CDR3 is TGCGCCAGCAGCTTGGTTGAAGGGGTTGAAGCTTTCTTT. Translating gives CASSLVEGVEAFF.

This chain connects TRBV29-1 to TRBJ2-1; 9 positions match TRBD1. Trimming removed 4 bases from V and 10 bases from J; junction bases left unmatched: 11. Per germline, CDR1 SQVTM and CDR2 ANQGSEA. The CDR3 sequence is 14 residues long. DNA of the CDR3: TGCAGCGTTGCTACAGGGGGCCTGGCCGGGGAGCAGTTCTTC. Its protein is CSVATGGLAGEQFF.

This clone was found a few times. The chain joins TRBV27 to TRBJ2-7; the D gene is possibly TRBD1 (6 bases). CDR3 length: 15 residues. V was shortened by 6 bases and J by 1 base, with 16 bases between the two germline ends. Germline CDR1 MNHEY, CDR2 SMNVEV (reference sequence). The CDR3: CASSPGFDRSYEQYF. The DNA of the CDR3 is TGTGCCAGCAGCCCCGGGTTCGACAGGTCCTACGAGCAGTACTTC.

CDR3 coding DNA: TGTGCCATCAGCAGCGGGGGTGGTAATGAGCAGTTCTTC. This gives the protein CAISSGGGNEQFF. The V and J genes are TRBV10-3 and TRBJ2-1, with 8 bases fitting TRBD2. Trimming cost V 6 bases and J 7 bases; bases outside gene matches: 5. This CDR3 region has 13 residues. The germline V gene encodes CDR1 ENHRY and CDR2 SYGVKD.

This chain uses TRBV7-9 with TRBJ2-1, with a possible D match to TRBD2 (6 bases). CDR1 and CDR2 from the germline V gene are SEHNR and FQNEAQ (reference sequence). This CDR3 spans 15 amino acids. V lost 5 bases and J 8 bases, leaving 19 bases between the germline ends. The CDR3 sequence: CASSKGGVVVHEQFF. The DNA for the CDR3 is TGTGCCAGCAGCAAAGGAGGGGTCGTCGTCCATGAGCAGTTCTTC.

This rearrangement joins TRBV2 to TRBJ1-1, with D perhaps matching TRBD1 (5 bases). The germline V gene has CDR1 SNHLY and CDR2 FYNNEI. The CDR3 length is 12 residues. Trimming stripped 8 bases from V and 5 bases from J, with 12 bases between. CDR3 nucleotides: TGTGCCAGCGTCGGGGGATGGACTGAAGCTTTCTTT. Translated: CASVGGWTEAFF.

The V call is TRBV10-3, the J call TRBJ1-2; a weak D match, TRBD1 (6 bases). The V gene lost 6 bases and the J gene lost 7 bases, with 18 bases spanning the gap. The CDR3 extends over 14 amino acids. Per germline, CDR1 ENHRY and CDR2 SYGVKD. CDR3 sequence (DNA): TGTGCCATCAGACCGACAGGACCCGACTGTGGCTACACCTTC. Translated: CAIRPTGPDCGYTF.

V and J are TRBV7-9 and TRBJ1-1; TRBD1 agrees at 9 bases. The junction had 7 bases not matched to a gene; V was cut back by 0 bases and J by 5 bases. Germline CDR1 SEHNR, CDR2 FQNEAQ (reference sequence). This CDR3 spans 16 amino acids. The DNA for the CDR3 is TGTGCCAGCAGCTTAGCCTCTGGGACAGGGTTAACTGAAGCTTTCTTT. Protein sequence: CASSLASGTGLTEAFF.

The CDR3 sequence: CASSLRGGQKETQYF. CDR3 nucleotide sequence: TGTGCCAGCAGCTTACGGGGGGGACAGAAAGAGACCCAGTACTTC. The chain has TRBV7-9 and TRBJ2-5; TRBD2 is a possible D gene (8 bases). V was cut by 2 bases and J by 3 bases, with 13 bases left in between. The CDR3 length is 15 residues. CDR1 and CDR2 (germline): SEHNR, FQNEAQ (reference sequence). The complete variable domain, with remaining parts taken from reference TRBV7-9 and TRBJ2-5, reads DTGVSQNPRHKITKRGQNVTFRCDPISEHNRLYWYRQTLGQGPEFLTYFQNEAQLEKSRLLSDRFSAERPKGSFSTLEIQRTEQGDSAMYLCASSLRGGQKETQYFGPGTRLLVL.

The chain links TRBV5-1 to TRBJ2-5, with 11 bases aligning to TRBD2. J lost 5 bases, V lost 1 base, and 16 bases had no gene match. CDR1 is SGHRS, CDR2 YFSETQ, per germline. The CDR3 consists of 19 residues. Written as DNA, the CDR3 is TGCGCCAGCAGCTTGTCTCGAGGTTTAGCGGGAGGGCCTCGGGAGACCCAGTACTTC. Amino acids: CASSLSRGLAGGPRETQYF.

This chain links TRBV19 with TRBJ1-5, with D maybe TRBD1 (5 bases). The V end was cut by 10 bases, the J end by 1 base, with 17 bases between. CDR3 length: 15 amino acids. The germline V gene has CDR1 LNHDA and CDR2 SQIVND (reference sequence). DNA for the CDR3: TGTGCCACCAGTCGGGGGGTAGCAAGCAATCAGCCCCAGCATTTT. Translation gives CATSRGVASNQPQHF.

The V call is TRBV5-1, the J call TRBJ2-5; 12 nucleotides line up with TRBD2. J gave up 4 bases and V 4 bases, and 5 bases lay outside the gene matches. Germline V lookup: CDR1 SGHRS, CDR2 YFSETQ. The CDR3 runs 15 residues. The CDR3 region has the DNA TGCGCCAGCAGCGCGACTAGCGGGAGAGGAGAGACCCAGTACTTC. Translating it yields CASSATSGRGETQYF.